A single sample is the source of the 25 T cell receptor beta chains below, sequenced in a study of T cells after somatic rescue of genetic block. Assay used: immunoSEQ multiplex PCR; TCRdb lists only in-frame clones, some missing. This table has 95,000 to 120,000 clones, about 90% appearing once. The sample consisted of peripheral blood mononuclear cells (PBMCs). These receptors came from a woman between 18 and 29 years old.

There are a few counts of this clone. The rearrangement uses TRBV11-3 and TRBJ1-1; 8 bases map to TRBD1. V shed 6 bases and J 4 bases; nucleotides not matched to a gene: 7. Germline CDR1 reads SGHNT; CDR2 reads YENEEA. The CDR3 has 14 residues. CDR3: CASSLTTGGTEAFF. CDR3 DNA: TGTGCCAGCAGTTTAACCACAGGGGGCACTGAAGCTTTCTTT.

The gene calls are TRBV5-8 and TRBJ1-5, with a possible D match to TRBD1 (5 bases). CDR1 SGHTS and CDR2 YDEGEE come from the germline V gene. This CDR3 region has 17 residues. Trimming pared 4 bases from V and 7 bases from J, leaving 24 bases between. The CDR3 loop is CASSPLGDSDPQQPQHF. CDR3 DNA: TGTGCCAGCAGCCCTCTGGGCGACAGTGACCCTCAGCAGCCCCAGCATTTT. Variable domain in full (rest from reference TRBV5-8 and TRBJ1-5): EAGVTQSPTHLIKTRGQQATLRCSPISGHTSVYWYQQALGLGLQFLLWYDEGEERNRGNFPPRFSGRQFPNYSSELNVNALELEDSALYLCASSPLGDSDPQQPQHFGDGTRLSIL.

This chain uses TRBV7-3 with TRBJ2-5, with TRBD2 identical over 7 bases. CDR1 is SGHTA and CDR2 is FQGTGA in the germline V gene. This CDR3 has 14 amino acids. Unmatched junction bases numbered 3, after V lost 4 bases and J lost 1 base. CDR3 bases: TGTGCCAGCAGCTCCGGGACTATCCAAGAGACCCAGTACTTC. Translated, it gives CASSSGTIQETQYF.

In this sample, this clone turned up once. This rearrangement joins TRBV6-1 to TRBJ1-1, with TRBD1 matching 7 bases. J lost 8 bases, V lost 0 bases, and 6 bases had no gene match. CDR1 and CDR2 from the germline V gene are MNHNS and SASEGT. This CDR3 has 14 residues. The DNA for the CDR3 is TGTGCCAGCAGTGAAGCGCGGGCAGGGGGGGAAGCTTTCTTT. Amino acids: CASSEARAGGEAFF.

V and J are TRBV7-6 and TRBJ2-2; D is possibly TRBD1 (5 bases). CDR3 length equals 16 residues. Germline assignment: CDR1 SGHVS and CDR2 FNYEAQ. Trimming removed 5 bases from V and 0 bases from J, with 13 bases in between. For the CDR3, the DNA is TGTGCCAGCAGCCCCCAGGGTACAGCGAACACCGGGGAGCTGTTTTTT. It yields the protein CASSPQGTANTGELFF.

The chain joins TRBV7-3 to TRBJ2-3; TRBD2 is a possible D gene (6 bases). Trimming left V 2 bases short and J 2 bases short, with 11 bases between. The germline V gene has CDR1 SGHTA and CDR2 FQGTGA. The length of the CDR3 is 15 residues. Here the CDR3 DNA reads TGTGCCAGCAGCTTAGTGGGCGGGACCACAGATACGCAGTATTTT. Protein: CASSLVGGTTDTQYF.

This chain connects TRBV9 to TRBJ1-2; 7 positions agree with TRBD1. CDR3 length equals 16 residues. With 4 bases clipped from V and 6 bases from J, the junction kept 15 bases outside the gene matches. Germline values: CDR1 SGDLS, CDR2 YYNGEE. The CDR3, as DNA: TGTGCCAGCAGCTCTCCCTCGGGACAGAGGTGGGATGGCTACACCTTC. It is translated as CASSSPSGQRWDGYTF.

This chain connects TRBV7-2 to TRBJ1-2; perhaps TRBD1 as D (5 bases). The V end was cut by 1 base, the J end by 2 bases, with 8 bases between. Germline V gene data show CDR1 as SGHTA and CDR2 as FQGNSA. This CDR3 comprises 14 residues. The CDR3: CASSLDAGNYGYTF. CDR3 nucleotide sequence: TGTGCCAGCAGCTTAGATGCAGGGAACTATGGCTACACCTTC.

The rearrangement uses TRBV5-1 and TRBJ2-2; 7 bases match TRBD1. Germline V gene lookup returns CDR1 SGHRS and CDR2 YFSETQ. V lost 4 bases to trimming and J lost 5 bases; unmatched junction nucleotides: 2. The CDR3 sequence is 13 residues long. The CDR3 DNA reads TGCGCCAGCAGCCTGACAGGGACCGGGGAGCTGTTTTTT. Translating gives CASSLTGTGELFF. The full variable domain, rest sourced from reference TRBV5-1 and TRBJ2-2, is KAGVTQTPRYLIKTRGQQVTLSCSPISGHRSVSWYQQTPGQGLQFLFEYFSETQRNKGNFPGRFSGRQFSNSRSEMNVSTLELGDSALYLCASSLTGTGELFFGEGSRLTVL.

The CDR3 coding sequence is TGTGCAAGTCGCTCCTTCTCCGGACAGGCGGTTGACGGCAATCAGCCCCAGCATTTT. Translation gives CASRSFSGQAVDGNQPQHF. The chain is built from TRBV12-2 and TRBJ1-5; TRBD1 is the table's D call and was not checked against the DNA. TRBV12-2 is termed a pseudogene. The CDR3 sequence is 19 residues long.

This clone turned up a few times. This sequence joins TRBV18 and TRBJ1-1, with a weak D call TRBD1 (6 bases). CDR1 is KGHSH and CDR2 is LQKENI in the germline V gene. The CDR3 sequence is 15 residues long. V was pared by 2 bases and J by 5 bases, with 15 bases between. CDR3 sequence (DNA): TGTGCCAGCTCACCAGCGGGGGGCTTGGGTACTGAAGCTTTCTTT. It is translated as CASSPAGGLGTEAFF. Drawing the rest from reference TRBV18 and TRBJ1-1, the complete variable domain is NAGVMQNPRHLVRRRGQEARLRCSPMKGHSHVYWYRQLPEEGLKFMVYLQKENIIDESGMPKERFSAEFPKEGPSILRIQQVVRGDSAAYFCASSPAGGLGTEAFFGQGTRLTVV.

This clone has just a few counts. The CDR3 bases are TGCAGTGCCGCGGACCCTTCACCCCTCCACTTT. It specifies CSAADPSPLHF. The chain combines TRBV20-1 with TRBJ1-6; D remains unclear. Deletions cut 6 bases from V and 9 bases from J, with 9 bases between. Germline CDR1 reads DFQATT; CDR2 reads SNEGSKA (reference sequence). CDR3 length: 11 amino acids.

The CDR3 sequence is CASSLAPLAKNIQYF. In DNA form, the CDR3 reads TGTGCCAGCAGCTTAGCTCCTTTAGCCAAAAACATTCAGTACTTC. The chain joins TRBV7-2 to TRBJ2-4; no clear D gene. Germline V gene lookup returns CDR1 SGHTA and CDR2 FQGNSA. Trimming removed 0 bases at V and 0 bases at J, with 6 bases between. The CDR3 loop spans 15 amino acids.

This clone is a singleton in its sample. V and J are TRBV4-2 and TRBJ1-1, with D maybe TRBD1 (6 bases). The CDR3 covers 15 residues. Germline V gene lookup returns CDR1 LGHNA and CDR2 YNFKEQ. With 4 bases removed from V and 4 bases from J, the gap between germline ends came to 16 bases. For the CDR3, the DNA is TGTGCCAGCAGCCCTCAGGTAGGGGGGGGCACTGAAGCTTTCTTT. Encoded protein: CASSPQVGGGTEAFF.

The chain recombines TRBV14 with TRBJ2-1; TRBD2 matches 9 bases. The CDR3 covers 17 residues. Germline V gene data show CDR1 as SGHDN and CDR2 as FVKESK. V lost 0 bases to trimming and J lost 2 bases; unmatched junction nucleotides: 5. In DNA, the CDR3 is TGTGCCAGCAGCCAAGATACCGGGACTAGCACCTACAATGAGCAGTTCTTC. This translates into CASSQDTGTSTYNEQFF.

The gene calls are TRBV7-2 and TRBJ2-7; D perhaps matches TRBD1 (5 bases). V was cut by 1 base and J by 6 bases, with 13 bases left in between. Germline V gene data show CDR1 as SGHTA and CDR2 as FQGNSA. CDR3 length: 14 residues. CDR3 amino acids: CASSLGGVGAEQYF. CDR3 nucleotide sequence: TGTGCCAGCAGCTTAGGAGGTGTAGGGGCCGAGCAGTACTTC.

The gene calls are TRBV30 and TRBJ2-3; 10 bases map to TRBD2. Germline CDR1 and CDR2: GTSNPN and SVGIG (reference sequence). The CDR3 is 15 amino acids. Unmatched junction bases numbered 5, after V lost 0 bases and J lost 5 bases. CDR3 residues: CAWSVAGGPLDTQYF. For the CDR3, the DNA is TGTGCCTGGAGTGTAGCGGGGGGGCCTCTAGATACGCAGTATTTT.

Notes on this clone: The identical CDR3 is also encoded by other nucleotide sequences in the sample. The chain uses TRBV6-1 and TRBJ1-2; D is unclear. Between the trimmed V and J ends, which lost 2 bases and 6 bases, there was a span of 7 bases. This CDR3 comprises 12 residues. Germline lookup yields CDR1 MNHNS and CDR2 SASEGT. In DNA, the CDR3 is TGTGCCAGCAGTGAATTGGGTAATGGCTACACCTTC. Translation gives CASSELGNGYTF.

This clone was seen only a few times. The chain recombines TRBV30 with TRBJ1-1; D may be TRBD1 (5 bases). The CDR3 covers 12 residues. Between the trimmed V and J ends, which lost 2 bases and 5 bases, there was a span of 9 bases. Per the germline V gene, CDR1 is GTSNPN and CDR2 is SVGIG (reference sequence). The chain's CDR3 is CAWSLGLTEAFF. Written as DNA, the CDR3 is TGTGCCTGGAGTTTGGGGCTTACTGAAGCTTTCTTT.

The chain carries TRBV30 and TRBJ1-3; no clear D. Trimming shortened V by 4 bases and J by 0 bases, and 7 bases separated the two germline ends. Per germline, CDR1 GTSNPN and CDR2 SVGIG (reference sequence). The CDR3 runs to 13 residues. The CDR3 is CAWKSPSGNTIYF. The CDR3 nucleotides are TGTGCCTGGAAGAGCCCCTCTGGAAACACCATATATTTT.

The chain links TRBV13 to TRBJ2-3; a weak D match, TRBD1 (5 bases). Germline V CDR1 and CDR2: PRHDT, FYEKMQ (reference sequence). The length of the CDR3 is 15 residues. V was shortened by 2 bases and J by 1 base, with 10 bases between the two germline ends. Written as DNA, the CDR3 is TGTGCCAGCAGCTTACTCAGGGAAGGCACAGATACGCAGTATTTT. Protein sequence: CASSLLREGTDTQYF.

This clone was recorded only once. The gene calls are TRBV14 and TRBJ2-1; 8 nucleotides match TRBD1. The J segment lost 11 bases and the V segment lost 4 bases, leaving 16 bases of the junction unmatched. Germline lookup yields CDR1 SGHDN and CDR2 FVKESK. This CDR3 has 16 residues. CDR3 coding DNA: TGTGCCAGCAGCCCCCCGGGGACAGGCCGCCCTTACCAGCAGTTCTTC. Its protein product is CASSPPGTGRPYQQFF. Full variable domain (missing parts from reference TRBV14 and TRBJ2-1): EAGVTQFPSHSVIEKGQTVTLRCDPISGHDNLYWYRRVMGKEIKFLLHFVKESKQDESGMPNNRFLAERTGGTYSTLKVQPAELEDSGVYFCASSPPGTGRPYQQFFGPGTRLTVL.

The chain joins TRBV23-1 to TRBJ1-1; D is ambiguous. TRBV23-1 has ORF status, its function being uncertain. V was trimmed by 3 bases and J by 11 bases, leaving 7 bases between them. The CDR3 length is 10 residues. The CDR3 spells CASSHLTAFF. CDR3 in DNA: TGCGCCAGCAGTCATCTAACGGCTTTCTTT.

This chain uses TRBV28 with TRBJ1-2; 8 bases are a match to TRBD1. The CDR3 is 13 amino acids. CDR1 is MDHEN, CDR2 SYDVKM, per germline. V trimming: 6 bases; J trimming: 8 bases; junction bases outside the gene matches: 8. The CDR3 bases are TGTGCCAGCAGCCCGGACAGGGTAAAGGGCTACACCTTC. It yields the protein CASSPDRVKGYTF.

V usage is TRBV11-2 and J usage is TRBJ2-7; 13 bases map to TRBD2. CDR1 SGHAT and CDR2 FQNNGV come from the germline V gene. V shed 4 bases, J shed 6 bases, and the junction held 12 bases outside the gene matches. The length of the CDR3 is 17 residues. The CDR3 here is CASSSPYGLAGAIEQYF. CDR3 DNA: TGTGCCAGCAGCTCCCCATACGGACTAGCGGGGGCCATCGAGCAGTACTTC.